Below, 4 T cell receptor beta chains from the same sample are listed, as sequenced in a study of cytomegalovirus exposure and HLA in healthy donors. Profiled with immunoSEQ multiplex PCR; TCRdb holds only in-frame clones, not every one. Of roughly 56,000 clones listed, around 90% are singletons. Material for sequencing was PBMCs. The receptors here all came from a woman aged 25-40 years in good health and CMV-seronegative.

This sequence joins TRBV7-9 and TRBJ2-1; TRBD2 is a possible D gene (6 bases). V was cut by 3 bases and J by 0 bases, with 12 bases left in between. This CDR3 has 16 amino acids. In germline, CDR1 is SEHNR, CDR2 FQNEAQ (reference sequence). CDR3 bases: TGTGCCAGCAGCTTTATTCGCGGGAACTCCTACAATGAGCAGTTCTTC. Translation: CASSFIRGNSYNEQFF.

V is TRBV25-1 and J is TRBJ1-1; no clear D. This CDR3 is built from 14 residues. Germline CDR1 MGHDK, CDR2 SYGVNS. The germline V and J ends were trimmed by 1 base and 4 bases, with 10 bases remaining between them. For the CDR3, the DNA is TGTGCCAGCAGTGAATCCTCCCGGGGCACTGAAGCTTTCTTT. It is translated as CASSESSRGTEAFF. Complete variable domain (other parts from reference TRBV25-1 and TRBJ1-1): EADIYQTPRYLVIGTGKKITLECSQTMGHDKMYWYQQDPGMELHLIHYSYGVNSTEKGDLSSESTVSRIRTEHFPLTLESARPSHTSQYLCASSESSRGTEAFFGQGTRLTVV.

CDR3 nucleotides: TGTGCCAGCAGACCACAGGGGGCAGGCACCGGGGAGCTGTTTTTT. This codes for CASRPQGAGTGELFF. This rearrangement joins TRBV6-1 to TRBJ2-2; 9 positions match TRBD1. CDR1 and CDR2 from the germline V gene are MNHNS and SASEGT. V lost 6 bases to trimming and J lost 4 bases; unmatched junction nucleotides: 6. CDR3 size: 15 residues.

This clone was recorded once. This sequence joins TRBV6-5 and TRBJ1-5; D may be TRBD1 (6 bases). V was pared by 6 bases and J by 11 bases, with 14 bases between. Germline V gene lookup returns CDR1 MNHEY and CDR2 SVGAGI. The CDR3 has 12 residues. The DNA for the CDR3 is TGTGCCAGCAGCACAGGGTTCGGGTCCCAGCATTTT. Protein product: CASSTGFGSQHF.